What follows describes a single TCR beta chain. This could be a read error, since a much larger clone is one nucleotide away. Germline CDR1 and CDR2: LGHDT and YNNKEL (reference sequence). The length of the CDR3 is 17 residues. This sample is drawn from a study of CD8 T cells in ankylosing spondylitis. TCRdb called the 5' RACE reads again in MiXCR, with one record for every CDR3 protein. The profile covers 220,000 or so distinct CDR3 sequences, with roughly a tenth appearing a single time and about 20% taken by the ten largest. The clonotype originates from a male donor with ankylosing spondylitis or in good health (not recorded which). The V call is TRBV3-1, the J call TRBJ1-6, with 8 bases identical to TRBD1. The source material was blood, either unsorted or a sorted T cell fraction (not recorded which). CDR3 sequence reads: CATSQDGWGQENSPLHF. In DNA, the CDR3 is TGTGCCACCAGCCAAGATGGTTGGGGACAGGAGAATTCACCCCTCCACTTT.